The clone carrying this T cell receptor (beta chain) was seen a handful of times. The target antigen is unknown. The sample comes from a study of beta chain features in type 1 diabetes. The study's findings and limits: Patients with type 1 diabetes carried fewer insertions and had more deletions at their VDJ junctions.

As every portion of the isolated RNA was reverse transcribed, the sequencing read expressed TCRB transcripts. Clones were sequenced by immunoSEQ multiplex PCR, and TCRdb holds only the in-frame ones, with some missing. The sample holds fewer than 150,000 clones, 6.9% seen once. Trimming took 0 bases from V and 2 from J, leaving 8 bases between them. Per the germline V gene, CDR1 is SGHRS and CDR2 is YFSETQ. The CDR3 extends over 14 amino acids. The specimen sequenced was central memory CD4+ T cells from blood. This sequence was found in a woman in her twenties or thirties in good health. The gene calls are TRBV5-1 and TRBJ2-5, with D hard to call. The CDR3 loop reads CASSLGALQETQYF. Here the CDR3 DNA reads TGCGCCAGCAGCTTGGGGGCACTGCAAGAGACCCAGTACTTC.